A single sample gave rise to the 13 T cell receptor beta chains below, sequenced in a study of CD8+ T cells in alopecia areata. cDNA serving as the sequencing template came from extracted, reverse transcribed RNA. This table comes from immunoSEQ multiplex PCR, and its TCRdb copy is limited to in-frame clones, with some not included. The table lists hundreds of thousands of clones, less than 80% of them singletons. The source material was CD4+ T cells sorted from blood, sampled at week 0. Every receptor here comes from a human donor with alopecia areata.

V and J are TRBV29-1 and TRBJ1-5; D is undetermined. The CDR3 is 13 amino acids. V shed 4 bases and J shed 3 bases, with 10 bases lying between them. The germline V gene has CDR1 SQVTM and CDR2 ANQGSEA. The CDR3 is CSVGTWDNQPQHF. CDR3 in DNA: TGCAGCGTTGGGACGTGGGACAATCAGCCCCAGCATTTT.

The genes are TRBV30 and TRBJ1-2; the D is unclear. The CDR3 sequence is 11 residues long. Trimming took off 0 bases at V and 8 bases at J, with 7 bases between the two ends. The germline gives CDR1 GTSNPN, CDR2 SVGIG (reference sequence). The CDR3 nucleotides read TGTGCCTGGAGTGTACCTGCGGGCTACACCTTC. This encodes CAWSVPAGYTF. The complete variable domain, with remaining parts taken from reference TRBV30 and TRBJ1-2, reads SQTIHQWPATLVQPVGSPLSLECTVEGTSNPNLYWYRQAAGRGLQLLFYSVGIGQISSEVPQNLSASRPQDRQFILSSKKLLLSDSGFYLCAWSVPAGYTFGSGTRLTVV.

This clone was detected only once. V and J are TRBV18 and TRBJ2-7; 8 bases align to TRBD1. The CDR3 has 15 residues. The germline CDR1 and CDR2 sequences are KGHSH and LQKENI. Unmatched junction bases numbered 10, after V lost 4 bases and J lost 5 bases. CDR3 residues: CASSLSDRVTDEQYF. As DNA, the CDR3 is TGTGCCAGCTCACTGTCGGACAGGGTTACAGACGAGCAGTACTTC. Looking up the rest from reference TRBV18 and TRBJ2-7 gives the full variable domain: NAGVMQNPRHLVRRRGQEARLRCSPMKGHSHVYWYRQLPEEGLKFMVYLQKENIIDESGMPKERFSAEFPKEGPSILRIQQVVRGDSAAYFCASSLSDRVTDEQYFGPGTRLTVT.

The chain recombines TRBV29-1 with TRBJ2-5, with D tentatively TRBD1 (6 bases). This CDR3 region has 12 residues. V lost 6 bases and J 5 bases, leaving 13 bases between the germline ends. From germline, CDR1 is SQVTM and CDR2 ANQGSEA. CDR3 in DNA: TGCAGCGTACGGGACAAACGGGAGACCCAGTACTTC. It translates to CSVRDKRETQYF. Full variable domain (remainder filled in from reference TRBV29-1 and TRBJ2-5): SAVISQKPSRDICQRGTSLTIQCQVDSQVTMMFWYRQQPGQSLTLIATANQGSEATYESGFVIDKFPISRPNLTFSTLTVSNMSPEDSSIYLCSVRDKRETQYFGPGTRLLVL.

This rearrangement joins TRBV30 to TRBJ2-1; D remains unclear. Germline assignment: CDR1 GTSNPN and CDR2 SVGIG (reference sequence). Between the trimmed V and J ends, which lost 1 base and 7 bases, there was a span of 11 bases. The length of the CDR3 is 13 residues. The CDR3 region is CAWSERNQNEQFF. The DNA for the CDR3 is TGTGCCTGGAGTGAAAGAAACCAGAATGAGCAGTTCTTC. Based on the CDR3 plus reference TRBV30 and TRBJ2-1, the full variable domain is SQTIHQWPATLVQPVGSPLSLECTVEGTSNPNLYWYRQAAGRGLQLLFYSVGIGQISSEVPQNLSASRPQDRQFILSSKKLLLSDSGFYLCAWSERNQNEQFFGPGTRLTVL.

The chain carries TRBV6-5 and TRBJ2-5; 7 nucleotides line up with TRBD1. The V gene's germline CDR1 is MNHEY and CDR2 SVGAGI. This CDR3 has 15 amino acids. With V trimmed by 4 bases and J by 1 base, 6 bases remained unmatched. CDR3 sequence reads: CASSLLRDSQETQYF. The CDR3 nucleotides are TGTGCCAGCAGTTTACTCCGGGACAGCCAAGAGACCCAGTACTTC.

The chain couples TRBV9 to TRBJ2-2; 7 positions match TRBD1. Trimming cost V 2 bases and J 5 bases; bases outside gene matches: 3. The germline V gene encodes CDR1 SGDLS and CDR2 YYNGEE. The CDR3 has 14 residues. CDR3 sequence: CASSVGQRTGELFF. In nucleotides, the CDR3 is TGTGCCAGCAGCGTGGGACAGAGGACCGGGGAGCTGTTTTTT.

The V gene is TRBV5-1, the J gene TRBJ2-2; no reliable D call. The CDR3 extends over 15 amino acids. Germline values: CDR1 SGHRS, CDR2 YFSETQ. V lost 0 bases to trimming and J lost 0 bases, with 6 bases between them. The CDR3 DNA follows: TGCGCCAGCAGCTTGGGACACGCGAACACCGGGGAGCTGTTTTTT. It yields the protein CASSLGHANTGELFF.

This chain uses TRBV29-1 with TRBJ1-1; possible D gene TRBD1, 5 bases. The germline V gene has CDR1 SQVTM and CDR2 ANQGSEA. The CDR3 length is 11 residues. V shed 8 bases and J shed 6 bases, with 13 bases lying between them. This CDR3 reads CSHMRGAEAFF. CDR3 in DNA: TGCAGCCACATGAGGGGCGCTGAAGCTTTCTTT.

This clone was observed a few times. The rearrangement joins TRBV4-1 to TRBJ1-2; perhaps TRBD1 as D (6 bases). Germline V gene sequence: CDR1 MGHRA, CDR2 YSYEKL. Trimming left V 5 bases short and J 2 bases short, with 9 bases between. The CDR3 is 13 residues long. CDR3 nucleotide sequence: TGCGCCAGCAGCTCCACAGGGAACTATGGCTACACCTTC. Translating it yields CASSSTGNYGYTF.

V is TRBV5-6 and J is TRBJ2-2; no reliable D call. The V end was cut by 6 bases, the J end by 1 base, with 13 bases between. Per the germline V gene, CDR1 is SGHDT and CDR2 is YYEEEE. The CDR3 covers 15 residues. CDR3 sequence reads: CASIRLSRNTGELFF. In DNA, the CDR3 is TGTGCCAGCATACGATTGTCGAGGAACACCGGGGAGCTGTTTTTT.

This clone was counted only a few times. The rearrangement uses TRBV30 and TRBJ2-2; the D gene could be TRBD1 or TRBD2 (6 bases each). In germline, CDR1 is GTSNPN, CDR2 SVGIG (reference sequence). Trimming left V 4 bases short and J 5 bases short, with 11 bases between. The CDR3 runs 13 residues. The CDR3 here is CAWNGGRTGELFF. The CDR3 region has the DNA TGTGCCTGGAACGGGGGCCGTACCGGGGAGCTGTTTTTT.

This chain joins TRBV4-1 and TRBJ2-1, with 13 positions matching TRBD2. J gave up 4 bases and V 0 bases, and 9 bases lay outside the gene matches. CDR3 length: 19 residues. Per the germline V gene, CDR1 is MGHRA and CDR2 is YSYEKL. The CDR3 loop reads CASSQDRPWGLAGYNEQFF. The CDR3 DNA follows: TGCGCCAGCAGCCAAGATCGTCCTTGGGGACTAGCGGGGTACAATGAGCAGTTCTTC.